These 22 T cell receptor beta chains originate from one sample sequenced in a study of T cell responses to AZD1222 COVID-19 vaccine. TCRdb's copy holds only in-frame clones and misses some; the assay was immunoSEQ multiplex PCR. Of 45,000 to 55,000 clones in the sample, around 85% were seen once. The source material was peripheral blood, sampled 28 days after the second AZD1222 dose. These receptor sequences come from an adult who received the AZD1222 COVID-19 vaccine.

This clone has only one observation. The rearrangement joins TRBV6-5 to TRBJ1-6; no definite D call. The CDR3 has 14 amino acids. V shed 5 bases and J shed 7 bases, with 12 bases lying between them. The germline CDR1 and CDR2 sequences are MNHEY and SVGAGI. As DNA, the CDR3 is TGTGCCAGCAGTCCCCCGCGTTTAAATTCACCCCTCCACTTT. As protein: CASSPPRLNSPLHF.

V usage is TRBV7-2 and J usage is TRBJ2-1; TRBD2 agrees at 10 bases. After removal of 2 bases from V and 8 bases from J, the junction contained 6 bases not matched to a gene. The CDR3 is 15 amino acids. Germline V lookup: CDR1 SGHTA, CDR2 FQGNSA. CDR3 region: CASSLSSGGGDEQFF. CDR3 nucleotides: TGTGCCAGCAGCTTATCTAGCGGGGGCGGGGATGAGCAGTTCTTC. Supplemented by reference TRBV7-2 and TRBJ2-1, the full variable domain reads GAGVSQSPSNKVTEKGKDVELRCDPISGHTALYWYRQSLGQGLEFLIYFQGNSAPDKSGLPSDRFSAERTGGSVSTLTIQRTQQEDSAVYLCASSLSSGGGDEQFFGPGTRLTVL.

The chain uses TRBV2 and TRBJ1-2; D perhaps matches TRBD1 (5 bases). The CDR3 length is 12 residues. V was cut by 4 bases and J by 10 bases, with 13 bases left in between. The germline V gene encodes CDR1 SNHLY and CDR2 FYNNEI. This chain's CDR3 is CASSGQGIDYTF. CDR3 nucleotide sequence: TGTGCCAGCAGTGGGCAGGGAATCGACTACACCTTC. The whole variable domain, remainder taken from reference TRBV2 and TRBJ1-2, is EPEVTQTPSHQVTQMGQEVILRCVPISNHLYFYWYRQILGQKVEFLVSFYNNEISEKSEIFDDQFSVERPDGSNFTLKIRSTKLEDSAMYFCASSGQGIDYTFGSGTRLTVV.

The chain uses TRBV28 and TRBJ1-1; a possible D gene is TRBD1 (5 bases). V lost 6 bases, J lost 0 bases, and 17 bases lay in between. The CDR3 contains 16 residues. Looked up from germline, CDR1 is MDHEN and CDR2 is SYDVKM. CDR3 amino acids: CASRRPATALNTEAFF. The DNA of the CDR3 is TGTGCCAGCAGGAGACCGGCGACAGCGCTGAACACTGAAGCTTTCTTT.

V and J are TRBV5-4 and TRBJ1-4; 11 positions agree with TRBD1. Germline CDR1 SGHNT, CDR2 YYREEE (reference sequence). Trimming took 0 bases from V and 7 from J; bases not matched to a gene: 2. The CDR3 sequence is 15 residues long. The CDR3 region is CASSLGTGGFEKLFF. Here the CDR3 DNA reads TGTGCCAGCAGCTTGGGGACAGGGGGCTTTGAAAAACTGTTTTTT. Full variable domain (remainder filled in from reference TRBV5-4 and TRBJ1-4): ETGVTQSPTHLIKTRGQQVTLRCSSQSGHNTVSWYQQALGQGPQFIFQYYREEENGRGNFPPRFSGLQFPNYSSELNVNALELDDSALYLCASSLGTGGFEKLFFGSGTQLSVL.

The genes are TRBV6-5 and TRBJ1-4, with TRBD1 matching 8 bases. The CDR3 length is 14 residues. CDR1 and CDR2 (germline): MNHEY, SVGAGI. With V trimmed by 6 bases and J by 7 bases, 7 bases remained unmatched. The CDR3 DNA reads as TGTGCCAGCAGGCGACAGGGGTTTGGTGAAAAACTGTTTTTT. This sequence encodes CASRRQGFGEKLFF.

This rearrangement joins TRBV7-2 to TRBJ2-2, with 8 bases matching TRBD1. Germline V gene data show CDR1 as SGHTA and CDR2 as FQGNSA. With V trimmed by 5 bases and J by 4 bases, 6 bases remained unmatched. This CDR3 is 15 amino acids long. The CDR3 DNA follows: TGTGCCAGCAGCCCCTACAGGGGGATCACCGGGGAGCTGTTTTTT. It yields the protein CASSPYRGITGELFF.

The V and J genes are TRBV7-6 and TRBJ2-3; TRBD1 aligns across 8 bases. Germline CDR1 SGHVS, CDR2 FNYEAQ. The J segment lost 0 bases and the V segment lost 3 bases, leaving 8 bases of the junction unmatched. This CDR3 contains 17 residues. CDR3 sequence: CASSFRQGLASTDTQYF. CDR3 DNA: TGTGCCAGCAGCTTCCGACAGGGGCTAGCTAGCACAGATACGCAGTATTTT.

V usage is TRBV18 and J usage is TRBJ1-5; D is perhaps TRBD1 (6 bases). Germline-derived CDR1 and CDR2 are KGHSH and LQKENI. The CDR3 spans 13 residues. V lost 2 bases, J lost 4 bases, and 6 bases lay in between. CDR3 nucleotide sequence: TGTGCCAGCTCACCAGACAGGAATCAGCCCCAGCATTTT. This encodes CASSPDRNQPQHF.

The chain links TRBV7-9 to TRBJ2-3, with D hard to call. This CDR3 region has 14 residues. Trimming left V 5 bases short and J 2 bases short, with 11 bases between. Germline-derived CDR1 and CDR2 are SEHNR and FQNEAQ (reference sequence). The CDR3, as DNA: TGTGCCAGCAGCCCCTGGGATCCCACAGATACGCAGTATTTT. This gives the protein CASSPWDPTDTQYF. Combining the CDR3 with reference TRBV7-9 and TRBJ2-3 gives the whole variable domain DTGVSQNPRHKITKRGQNVTFRCDPISEHNRLYWYRQTLGQGPEFLTYFQNEAQLEKSRLLSDRFSAERPKGSFSTLEIQRTEQGDSAMYLCASSPWDPTDTQYFGPGTRLTVL.

The chain is built from TRBV2 and TRBJ2-7; TRBD2 agrees at 9 bases. V trimming: 6 bases; J trimming: 4 bases; junction bases outside the gene matches: 7. This CDR3 is 14 amino acids long. CDR1 is SNHLY and CDR2 is FYNNEI in the germline V gene. The CDR3: CASRGIAGVYEQYF. CDR3 sequence (DNA): TGTGCCAGCAGAGGGATAGCGGGAGTTTACGAGCAGTACTTC.

The rearrangement uses TRBV5-5 and TRBJ2-2, with a tentative D call TRBD1 (6 bases). From germline, CDR1 is SGHKS and CDR2 YYEKEE (reference sequence). This CDR3 is built from 15 residues. V lost 4 bases and J lost 9, with 19 bases in between. The CDR3 protein is CASSPGTQWARELFF. In nucleotides, the CDR3 is TGTGCCAGCAGCCCCGGGACACAATGGGCCAGGGAGCTGTTTTTT.

The rearrangement links TRBV4-2 to TRBJ1-6, with TRBD1 as a possible D gene (5 bases). V was clipped by 1 base and J by 2 bases, with 6 bases between them. The CDR3 runs 15 residues. Germline loops: CDR1 LGHNA, CDR2 YNFKEQ. This CDR3 is CASSQADTYNSPLHF. The CDR3 nucleotides are TGTGCCAGCAGCCAAGCGGACACCTATAATTCACCCCTCCACTTT.

This clone is a singleton in its sample. V is TRBV2 and J is TRBJ2-7; D uncertain. Germline CDR1 reads SNHLY; CDR2 reads FYNNEI. The CDR3 extends over 14 amino acids. V was trimmed by 8 bases and J by 2 bases, leaving 16 bases between them. The CDR3 loop is CASSRPDGTYEQYF. CDR3 DNA sequence: TGTGCCAGCTCGCGCCCGGACGGCACCTACGAGCAGTACTTC.

The chain links TRBV2 to TRBJ1-5, with 8 bases identical to TRBD1. The trim removed 3 bases at V and 5 bases at J, leaving 3 bases unmatched. The CDR3 is made up of 14 amino acids. The germline V gene has CDR1 SNHLY and CDR2 FYNNEI. The CDR3 loop reads CASSEDREHQPQHF. CDR3 sequence (DNA): TGTGCCAGCAGTGAGGACAGGGAGCATCAGCCCCAGCATTTT. Combining the CDR3 with reference TRBV2 and TRBJ1-5 gives the whole variable domain EPEVTQTPSHQVTQMGQEVILRCVPISNHLYFYWYRQILGQKVEFLVSFYNNEISEKSEIFDDQFSVERPDGSNFTLKIRSTKLEDSAMYFCASSEDREHQPQHFGDGTRLSIL.

V is TRBV24-1 and J is TRBJ2-3, with a possible D match to TRBD1 (6 bases). Germline CDR1 KGHDR, CDR2 SFDVKD. V was trimmed by 7 bases and J by 3 bases, leaving 13 bases between them. The CDR3 totals 14 residues. The CDR3 DNA sequence: TGTGCCACCAGCCCAGCTAGGGGGACAGATACGCAGTATTTT. Protein sequence: CATSPARGTDTQYF.

This clone was counted only a few times. This chain uses TRBV2 with TRBJ2-1, with 11 bases fitting TRBD2. This CDR3 has 15 amino acids. The J segment lost 2 bases and the V segment lost 6 bases, leaving 3 bases of the junction unmatched. Germline CDR1 and CDR2: SNHLY and FYNNEI. CDR3 protein: CASRIAGGAYNEQFF. The DNA for the CDR3 is TGTGCCAGCAGGATAGCGGGAGGGGCCTACAATGAGCAGTTCTTC.

A single count supports this clone. The chain recombines TRBV18 with TRBJ2-7; D tentatively fits TRBD1 or TRBD2 (5 bases each). Germline CDR1 reads KGHSH; CDR2 reads LQKENI. This CDR3 is 14 amino acids long. Trimming took 1 base from V and 2 from J, leaving 9 bases between them. CDR3 region: CASSPQGTPYEQYF. The CDR3 DNA sequence: TGTGCCAGCTCACCACAGGGGACCCCCTACGAGCAGTACTTC.

This clone was seen just once. The chain carries TRBV5-1 and TRBJ2-3; TRBD2 agrees at 8 bases. With V trimmed by 7 bases and J by 0 bases, 7 bases remained unmatched. The CDR3 runs to 15 residues. Germline CDR1 reads SGHRS; CDR2 reads YFSETQ. The CDR3 DNA reads as TGCGCCAGCCTTAGCGGGACATCTAGCACAGATACGCAGTATTTT. Residues: CASLSGTSSTDTQYF.

The sample holds a few counts of this clone. The rearrangement joins TRBV5-1 to TRBJ1-1; 9 positions agree with TRBD1. V lost 4 bases, J lost 3 bases, and 4 bases stayed unmatched. This CDR3 is built from 14 residues. Germline V gene lookup returns CDR1 SGHRS and CDR2 YFSETQ. The CDR3 nucleotides read TGCGCCAGCAGCCCGGGACAGGGTCACACTGAAGCTTTCTTT. Translation: CASSPGQGHTEAFF. Variable domain in full (rest from reference TRBV5-1 and TRBJ1-1): KAGVTQTPRYLIKTRGQQVTLSCSPISGHRSVSWYQQTPGQGLQFLFEYFSETQRNKGNFPGRFSGRQFSNSRSEMNVSTLELGDSALYLCASSPGQGHTEAFFGQGTRLTVV.

The chain combines TRBV7-8 with TRBJ1-2; TRBD1 aligns across 7 bases. J was trimmed by 7 bases and V by 1 base; bases with no gene match: 15. This CDR3 comprises 17 residues. CDR1 and CDR2 from the germline V gene are SGHVS and FQNEAQ. The CDR3 loop reads CASSLGYRGGENGGYTF. In DNA form, the CDR3 reads TGTGCCAGCAGCTTAGGTTACAGGGGAGGGGAGAATGGTGGCTACACCTTC.

The chain couples TRBV12-5 to TRBJ2-7; no clear D. The V gene's germline CDR1 is LGHNT and CDR2 FRNRAP. The CDR3 totals 14 residues. V lost 4 bases and J 2 bases, leaving 12 bases between the germline ends. The CDR3 DNA is TGTGCTAGTGGTTCAGGAGTTGAACCCTACGAGCAGTACTTC. Translation: CASGSGVEPYEQYF.